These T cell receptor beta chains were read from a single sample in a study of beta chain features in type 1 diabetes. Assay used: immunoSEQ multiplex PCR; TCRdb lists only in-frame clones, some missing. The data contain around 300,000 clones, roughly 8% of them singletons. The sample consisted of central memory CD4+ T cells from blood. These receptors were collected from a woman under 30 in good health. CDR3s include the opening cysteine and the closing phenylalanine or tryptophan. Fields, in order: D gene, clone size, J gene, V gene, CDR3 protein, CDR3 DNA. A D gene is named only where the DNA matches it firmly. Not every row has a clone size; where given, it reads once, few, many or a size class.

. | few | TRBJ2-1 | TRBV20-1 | CSAMRGEQFF | TGCAGTGCTATGCGCGGTGAGCAGTTCTTC
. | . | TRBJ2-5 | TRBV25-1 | CASASAETQYF | TGTGCCAGCGCCTCGGCAGAGACCCAGTACTTC
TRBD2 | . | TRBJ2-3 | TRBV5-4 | CASSLGTSADFTDTQYF | TGTGCCAGCAGCTTGGGAACTAGCGCCGATTTCACAGATACGCAGTATTTT
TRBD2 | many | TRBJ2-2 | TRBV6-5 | CASSSGASGTSGELFF | TGTGCCAGCAGTTCCGGGGCTAGCGGGACTAGTGGGGAGCTGTTTTTT
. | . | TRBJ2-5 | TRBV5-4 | CASMIRTQQETQYF | TGTGCCAGCATGATTAGGACGCAGCAAGAGACCCAGTACTTC
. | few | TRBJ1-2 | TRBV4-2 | CASSPNPGANYGYTF | TGTGCCAGCAGCCCAAACCCAGGGGCAAACTATGGCTACACCTTC
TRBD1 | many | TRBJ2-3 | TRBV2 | CARKQGTTDTQYF | TGTGCCAGAAAACAGGGGACCACAGATACGCAGTATTTT
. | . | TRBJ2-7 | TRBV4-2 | CASSSNYDYEQYF | TGTGCCAGCAGCTCTAATTACGACTACGAGCAGTACTTC
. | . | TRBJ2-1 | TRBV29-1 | CSVEPWSYNEQFF | TGCAGCGTTGAACCGTGGTCGTACAATGAGCAGTTCTTC
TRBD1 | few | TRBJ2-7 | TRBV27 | CASGTETYEQYF | TGTGCCAGCGGGACAGAGACCTACGAGCAGTACTTC
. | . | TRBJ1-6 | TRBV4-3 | CASSQEYGGGDNSPLHF | TGCGCCAGCAGCCAAGAATACGGGGGTGGCGATAATTCACCCCTCCACTTT
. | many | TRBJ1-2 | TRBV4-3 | CASSPNTHGGYTF | TGCGCCAGCAGCCCAAACACCCACGGTGGCTACACCTTC
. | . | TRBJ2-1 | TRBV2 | CASTGALGYNEQFF | TGTGCCAGCACGGGGGCGTTGGGGTACAATGAGCAGTTCTTC
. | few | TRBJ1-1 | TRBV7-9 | CASSLIGRNTEAFF | TGTGCCAGCAGCTTAATCGGGCGAAACACTGAAGCTTTCTTT
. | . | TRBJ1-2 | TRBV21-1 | CASSHPGSPTYTF | TGTGCCAGCAGCCACCCAGGGAGTCCCACCTACACCTTC
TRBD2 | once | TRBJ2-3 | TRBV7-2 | CASSLAGGGDTQYF | TGTGCCAGCAGCCTAGCGGGGGGAGGGGATACGCAGTATTTT
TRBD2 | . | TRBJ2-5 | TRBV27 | CASSSGLGVGETQYF | TGTGCCAGCAGTTCCGGACTAGGGGTAGGGGAGACCCAGTACTTC
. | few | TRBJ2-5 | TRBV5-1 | CASTITAGAETQYF | TGCGCCAGCACCATAACCGCAGGGGCAGAGACCCAGTACTTC
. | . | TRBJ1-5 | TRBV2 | CASSERSRNQPQHF | TGTGCCAGCAGTGAACGTTCCCGCAATCAGCCCCAGCATTTT
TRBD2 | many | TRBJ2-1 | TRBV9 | CASSFASGRGNEQFF | TGTGCCAGCAGCTTCGCTAGCGGGAGAGGGAATGAGCAGTTCTTC
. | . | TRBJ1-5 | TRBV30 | CAWSDNTGNQPQHF | TGTGCCTGGAGTGACAATACAGGGAATCAGCCCCAGCATTTT
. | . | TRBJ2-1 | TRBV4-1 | CASSQDPIQTYSSYNEQFF | TGCGCCAGCAGCCAAGATCCCATCCAAACCTATAGCTCCTACAATGAGCAGTTCTTC
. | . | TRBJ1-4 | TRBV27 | CASSYLGATNEKLFF | TGTGCCAGCAGTTATTTGGGAGCAACTAATGAAAAACTGTTTTTT
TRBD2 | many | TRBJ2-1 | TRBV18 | CASAQGLEPEQFF | TGTGCCAGCGCACAGGGACTAGAACCTGAGCAGTTCTTC
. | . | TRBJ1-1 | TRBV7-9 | CASSLGLAAGAFF | TGTGCCAGCAGCTTGGGATTGGCTGCTGGAGCTTTCTTT
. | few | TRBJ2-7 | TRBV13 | CASSPPSGQGLGEQYF | TGTGCCAGCAGCCCCCCTTCAGGGCAGGGGTTGGGAGAGCAGTACTTC
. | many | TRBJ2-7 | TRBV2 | CASSEYYEQYF | TGTGCCAGCAGTGAATACTACGAGCAGTACTTC
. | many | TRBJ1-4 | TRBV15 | CATSSRNEKLFF | TGTGCCACCAGCAGTCGGAATGAAAAACTGTTTTTT
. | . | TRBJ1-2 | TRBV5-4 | CASSRENWGGEDGYTF | TGTGCCAGCAGCCGTGAGAATTGGGGAGGGGAAGATGGCTACACCTTC
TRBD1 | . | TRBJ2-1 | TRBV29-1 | CSAQGVYNEQFF | TGCAGCGCTCAGGGGGTATACAATGAGCAGTTCTTC
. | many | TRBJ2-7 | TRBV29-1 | CSVETGSSYEQYF | TGCAGCGTTGAGACAGGAAGCTCCTACGAGCAGTACTTC
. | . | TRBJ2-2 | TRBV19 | CASSKRLLTRTPGELFF | TGTGCCAGTAGTAAACGGCTTTTAACCCGAACCCCCGGGGAGCTGTTTTTT
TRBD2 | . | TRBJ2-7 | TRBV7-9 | CASSLGGRVDEQYF | TGTGCCAGCAGCTTAGGCGGGAGGGTGGACGAGCAGTACTTC
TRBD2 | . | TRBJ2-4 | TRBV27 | CASSAQSSGTSGAVAKNIQYF | TGTGCCAGCAGTGCCCAATCTTCCGGGACTAGCGGTGCTGTTGCCAAAAACATTCAGTACTTC
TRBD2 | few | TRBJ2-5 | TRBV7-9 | CASSRPVLAGQETQYF | TGTGCCAGCAGCCGTCCGGTACTAGCGGGGCAAGAGACCCAGTACTTC
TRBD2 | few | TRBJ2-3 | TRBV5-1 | CASSSLSGGEADTQYF | TGCGCCAGCAGCTCATTGAGCGGGGGCGAGGCAGATACGCAGTATTTT
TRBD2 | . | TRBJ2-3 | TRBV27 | CASSYPSGRFPNTQYF | TGTGCCAGCAGTTACCCTAGCGGGAGATTTCCGAATACGCAGTATTTT
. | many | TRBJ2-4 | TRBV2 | CASSEAEAKNIQYF | TGTGCCAGCAGTGAAGCGGAGGCCAAAAACATTCAGTACTTC
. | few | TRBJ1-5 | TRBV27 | CASSLSQGGQPQHF | TGTGCCAGCAGTTTATCGCAAGGGGGTCAGCCCCAGCATTTT
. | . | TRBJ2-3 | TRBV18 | CASSLSASAQDTQYF | TGTGCCAGCTCACTGTCCGCCTCAGCACAGGATACGCAGTATTTT
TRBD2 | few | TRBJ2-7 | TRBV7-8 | CASSSTLASGSSGEQYF | TGTGCCAGCAGCTCCACCCTGGCTAGCGGGAGCTCGGGCGAGCAGTACTTC
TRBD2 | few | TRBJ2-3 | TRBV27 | CASSLAGGYTDTQYF | TGTGCCAGCAGTCTAGCGGGGGGTTATACAGATACGCAGTATTTT
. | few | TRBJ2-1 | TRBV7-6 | CASSSHSTDRQGNNEQFF | TGTGCCAGCAGCTCCCATTCAACTGACAGGCAGGGAAACAATGAGCAGTTCTTC
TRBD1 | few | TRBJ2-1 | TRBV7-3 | CASSARAGTASYNEQFF | TGTGCCAGCAGCGCTAGGGCCGGGACAGCCAGTTACAATGAGCAGTTCTTC
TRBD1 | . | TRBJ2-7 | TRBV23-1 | CASRPPRTGYEQYF | TGCGCCAGCAGGCCCCCCCGGACAGGATACGAGCAGTACTTC
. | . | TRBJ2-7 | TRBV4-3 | CASSQEGLGHTHYEQYF | TGCGCCAGCAGCCAAGAAGGTTTGGGACACACGCACTACGAGCAGTACTTC
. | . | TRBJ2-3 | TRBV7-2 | CASSSDPADTQYF | TGTGCCAGCAGCTCGGACCCGGCAGATACGCAGTATTTT
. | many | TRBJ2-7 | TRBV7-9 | CASSLAGGPYEQYF | TGTGCCAGCAGCTTAGCGGGAGGCCCCTACGAGCAGTACTTC
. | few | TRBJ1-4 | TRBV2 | CASSGYRDEKLFF | TGTGCCAGCAGTGGGTATAGGGATGAAAAACTGTTTTTT
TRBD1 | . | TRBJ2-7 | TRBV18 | CASSPDRGGVYEQYF | TGTGCCAGCTCACCGGACCGAGGGGGCGTGTACGAGCAGTACTTC
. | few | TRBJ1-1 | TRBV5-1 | CASSLTGVQNTEAFF | TGCGCCAGCAGCTTGACGGGGGTTCAGAACACTGAAGCTTTCTTT
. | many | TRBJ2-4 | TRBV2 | CASSQQGPAKNIQYF | TGTGCCAGCAGTCAACAGGGCCCGGCCAAAAACATTCAGTACTTC
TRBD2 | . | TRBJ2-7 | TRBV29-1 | CSVVRTSGYEQYF | TGCAGCGTTGTAAGGACTAGCGGCTACGAGCAGTACTTC
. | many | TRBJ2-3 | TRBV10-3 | CAISRDTDTQYF | TGTGCCATCAGCCGAGACACAGATACGCAGTATTTT
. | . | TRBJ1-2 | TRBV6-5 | CASSFPRRGIYGYTF | TGTGCCAGCAGTTTTCCCAGGCGCGGGATCTATGGCTACACCTTC
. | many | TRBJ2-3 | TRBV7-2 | CASSLAFGDTQYF | TGTGCCAGCAGCTTAGCCTTTGGGGATACGCAGTATTTT